This TCR beta chain came from a study of beta chain features in type 1 diabetes. Germline V CDR1 and CDR2: MGHRA, YSYEKL. CDR3 size: 17 residues. V lost 0 bases to trimming and J lost 2 bases; unmatched junction nucleotides: 3. The authors sorted CD4+ naive, central memory, regulatory and stem cell-like memory cells via CD45RO/CCR7/CD25/CD127/CD95/CD27. The authors reverse transcribed all of the isolated RNA, so sequencing captured expressed TCRB transcripts. Sequencing was performed with immunoSEQ multiplex PCR; in TCRdb, only in-frame clones are kept and a portion is missing. There are 350,000 to 400,000 clones in the sample; over 12% occur only once, and approximately 0.02% lies in the top ten. Concerning this clone itself: As yet, its antigen is unknown.

Study results and limitations: Moderate yet significant TCRB CDR3 shortening was seen in Type 1 diabetes patients in all four CD4+ subsets. The naive, central memory and Treg TCRB repertoires of patients appeared to be more similar to one another than those of healthy donors.

The receptor's source is a woman in her late teens or twenties in good health. The chain uses TRBV4-1 and TRBJ2-5, with 13 bases matching TRBD2. The sequenced sample consisted of naive CD4+ T cells from blood. Written as DNA, the CDR3 is TGCGCCAGCAGCCAAGAACTAGCGGGAGGGAGACAAGAGACCCAGTACTTC. Its translation: CASSQELAGGRQETQYF.